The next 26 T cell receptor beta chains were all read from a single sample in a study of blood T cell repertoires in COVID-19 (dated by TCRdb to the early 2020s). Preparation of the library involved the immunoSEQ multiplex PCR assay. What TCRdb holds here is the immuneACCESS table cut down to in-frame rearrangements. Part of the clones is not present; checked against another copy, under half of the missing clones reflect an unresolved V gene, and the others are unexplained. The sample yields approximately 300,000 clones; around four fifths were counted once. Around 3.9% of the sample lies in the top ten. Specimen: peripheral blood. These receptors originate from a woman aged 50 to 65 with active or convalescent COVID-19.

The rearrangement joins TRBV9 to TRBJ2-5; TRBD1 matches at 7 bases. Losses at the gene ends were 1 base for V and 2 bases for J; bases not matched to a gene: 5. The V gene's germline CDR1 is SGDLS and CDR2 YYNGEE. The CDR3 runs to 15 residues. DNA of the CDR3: TGTGCCAGCAGCGTACGGGACAGAACGCAAGAGACCCAGTACTTC. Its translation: CASSVRDRTQETQYF.

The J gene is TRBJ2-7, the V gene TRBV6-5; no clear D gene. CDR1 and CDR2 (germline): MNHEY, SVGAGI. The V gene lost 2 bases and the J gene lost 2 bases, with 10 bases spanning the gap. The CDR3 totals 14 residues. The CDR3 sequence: CASSYRVTPYEQYF. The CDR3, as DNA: TGTGCCAGCAGTTACCGGGTTACCCCCTACGAGCAGTACTTC.

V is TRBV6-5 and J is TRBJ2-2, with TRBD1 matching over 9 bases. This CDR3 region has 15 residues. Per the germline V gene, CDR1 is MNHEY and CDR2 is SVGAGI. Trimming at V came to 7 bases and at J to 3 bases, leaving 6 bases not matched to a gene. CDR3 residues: CASKEGQGDTGELFF. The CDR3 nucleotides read TGTGCCAGCAAGGAGGGACAGGGAGACACCGGGGAGCTGTTTTTT.

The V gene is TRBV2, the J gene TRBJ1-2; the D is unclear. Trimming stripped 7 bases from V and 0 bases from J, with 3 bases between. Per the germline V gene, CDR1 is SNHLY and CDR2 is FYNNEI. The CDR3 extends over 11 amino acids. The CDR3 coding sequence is TGTGCCAGCACCGCTAACTATGGCTACACCTTC. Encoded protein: CASTANYGYTF.

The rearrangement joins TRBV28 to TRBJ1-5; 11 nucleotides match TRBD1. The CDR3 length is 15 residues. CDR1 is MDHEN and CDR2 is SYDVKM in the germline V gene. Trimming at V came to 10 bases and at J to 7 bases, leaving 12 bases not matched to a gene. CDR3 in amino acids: CATSGTGGFGQPQHF. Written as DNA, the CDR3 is TGTGCCACTTCCGGGACAGGGGGTTTCGGGCAGCCCCAGCATTTT. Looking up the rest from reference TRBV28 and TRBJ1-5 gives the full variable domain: DVKVTQSSRYLVKRTGEKVFLECVQDMDHENMFWYRQDPGLGLRLIYFSYDVKMKEKGDIPEGYSVSREKKERFSLILESASTNQTSMYLCATSGTGGFGQPQHFGDGTRLSIL.

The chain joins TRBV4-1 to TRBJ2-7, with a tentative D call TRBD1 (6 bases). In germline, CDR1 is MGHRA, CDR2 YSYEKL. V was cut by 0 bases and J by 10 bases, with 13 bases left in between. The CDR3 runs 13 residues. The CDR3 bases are TGCGCCAGCAGCCAAGATAGAGGGACACCACAGTACTTC. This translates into CASSQDRGTPQYF.

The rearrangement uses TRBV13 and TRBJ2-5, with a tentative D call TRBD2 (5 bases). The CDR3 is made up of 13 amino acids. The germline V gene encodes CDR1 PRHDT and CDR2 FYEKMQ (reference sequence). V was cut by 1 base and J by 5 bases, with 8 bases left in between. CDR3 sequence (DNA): TGTGCCAGCAGCTTAGAAGGCGGGGAGACCCAGTACTTC. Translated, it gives CASSLEGGETQYF.

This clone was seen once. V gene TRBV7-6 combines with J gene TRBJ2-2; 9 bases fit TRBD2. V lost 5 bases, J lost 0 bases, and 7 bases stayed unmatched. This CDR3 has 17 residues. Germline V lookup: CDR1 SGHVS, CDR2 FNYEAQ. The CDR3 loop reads CASSPRTSASNTGELFF. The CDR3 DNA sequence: TGTGCCAGCAGCCCCCGGACTAGCGCCTCGAACACCGGGGAGCTGTTTTTT. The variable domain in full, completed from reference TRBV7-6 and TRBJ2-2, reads GAGVSQSPRYKVTKRGQDVALRCDPISGHVSLYWYRQALGQGPEFLTYFNYEAQQDKSGLPNDRFSAERPEGSISTLTIQRTEQRDSAMYRCASSPRTSASNTGELFFGEGSRLTVL.

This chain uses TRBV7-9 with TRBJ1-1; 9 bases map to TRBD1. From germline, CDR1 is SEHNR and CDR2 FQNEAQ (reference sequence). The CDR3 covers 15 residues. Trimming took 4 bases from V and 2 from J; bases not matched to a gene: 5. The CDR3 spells CASSSRDRANTEAFF. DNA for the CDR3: TGTGCCAGCAGCTCAAGGGACAGGGCCAACACTGAAGCTTTCTTT.

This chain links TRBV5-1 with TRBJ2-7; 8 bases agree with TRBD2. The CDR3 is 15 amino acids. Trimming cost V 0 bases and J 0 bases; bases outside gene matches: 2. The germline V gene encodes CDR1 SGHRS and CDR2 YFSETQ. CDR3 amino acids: CASSLGLASSYEQYF. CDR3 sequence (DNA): TGCGCCAGCAGCTTGGGACTAGCGAGCTCCTACGAGCAGTACTTC.

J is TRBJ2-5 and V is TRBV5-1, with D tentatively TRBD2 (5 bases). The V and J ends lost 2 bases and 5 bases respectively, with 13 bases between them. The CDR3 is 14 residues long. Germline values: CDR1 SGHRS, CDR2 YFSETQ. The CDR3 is CASSFATRSETQYF. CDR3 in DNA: TGCGCCAGCAGCTTCGCTACTAGATCGGAGACCCAGTACTTC.

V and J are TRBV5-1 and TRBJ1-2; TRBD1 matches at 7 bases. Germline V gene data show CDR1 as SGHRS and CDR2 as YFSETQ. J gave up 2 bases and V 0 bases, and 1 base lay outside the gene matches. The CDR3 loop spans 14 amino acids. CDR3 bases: TGCGCCAGCAGCTTGGGGGGACAGAACTATGGCTACACCTTC. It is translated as CASSLGGQNYGYTF. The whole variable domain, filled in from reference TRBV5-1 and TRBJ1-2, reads KAGVTQTPRYLIKTRGQQVTLSCSPISGHRSVSWYQQTPGQGLQFLFEYFSETQRNKGNFPGRFSGRQFSNSRSEMNVSTLELGDSALYLCASSLGGQNYGYTFGSGTRLTVV.

CDR3 loop: CATSKGQGTREKLFF. In DNA, the CDR3 is TGTGCCACCAGCAAGGGACAGGGGACAAGGGAAAAACTGTTTTTT. The gene calls are TRBV15 and TRBJ1-4; 10 bases are shared with TRBD1. V shed 4 bases and J 8 bases; nucleotides not matched to a gene: 7. Per the germline V gene, CDR1 is LNHNV and CDR2 is YYDKDF (reference sequence). This CDR3 comprises 15 residues.

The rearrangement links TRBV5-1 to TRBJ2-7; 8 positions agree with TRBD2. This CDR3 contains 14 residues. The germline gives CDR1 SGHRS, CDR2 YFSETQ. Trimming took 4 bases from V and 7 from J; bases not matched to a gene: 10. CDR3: CASSTLAAGREQYF. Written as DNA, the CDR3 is TGCGCCAGCAGCACACTAGCGGCCGGGAGGGAGCAGTACTTC. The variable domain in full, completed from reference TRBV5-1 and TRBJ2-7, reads KAGVTQTPRYLIKTRGQQVTLSCSPISGHRSVSWYQQTPGQGLQFLFEYFSETQRNKGNFPGRFSGRQFSNSRSEMNVSTLELGDSALYLCASSTLAAGREQYFGPGTRLTVT.

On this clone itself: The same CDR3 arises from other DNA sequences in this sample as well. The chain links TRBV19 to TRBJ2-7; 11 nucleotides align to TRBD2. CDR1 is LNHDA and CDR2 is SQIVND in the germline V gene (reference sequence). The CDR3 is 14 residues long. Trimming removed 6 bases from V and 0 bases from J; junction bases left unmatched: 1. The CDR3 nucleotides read TGTGCCAGTAGAGGGACTAGCGGCTCCTACGAGCAGTACTTC. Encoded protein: CASRGTSGSYEQYF.

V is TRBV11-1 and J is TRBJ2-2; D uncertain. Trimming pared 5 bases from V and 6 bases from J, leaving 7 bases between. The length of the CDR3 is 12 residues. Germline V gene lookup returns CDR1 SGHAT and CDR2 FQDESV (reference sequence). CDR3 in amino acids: CASSRSAGELFF. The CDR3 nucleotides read TGTGCCAGCAGCCGCTCGGCCGGGGAGCTGTTTTTT.

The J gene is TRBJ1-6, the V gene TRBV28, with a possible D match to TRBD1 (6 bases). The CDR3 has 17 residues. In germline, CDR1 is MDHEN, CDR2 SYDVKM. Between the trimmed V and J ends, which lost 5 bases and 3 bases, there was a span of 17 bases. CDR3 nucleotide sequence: TGTGCCAGCAGTGGGGTTGTGGGGGCCGGCTATAATTCACCCCTCCACTTT. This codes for CASSGVVGAGYNSPLHF.

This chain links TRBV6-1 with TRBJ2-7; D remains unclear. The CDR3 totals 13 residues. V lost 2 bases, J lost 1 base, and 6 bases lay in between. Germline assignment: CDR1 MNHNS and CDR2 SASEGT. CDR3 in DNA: TGTGCCAGCAGTGAATCCGGGTCCTACGAGCAGTACTTC. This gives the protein CASSESGSYEQYF.

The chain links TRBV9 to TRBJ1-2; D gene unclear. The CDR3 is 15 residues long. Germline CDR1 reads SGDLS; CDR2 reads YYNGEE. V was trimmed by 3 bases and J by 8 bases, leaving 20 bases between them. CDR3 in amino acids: CASSESARAGGGYTF. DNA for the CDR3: TGTGCCAGCAGCGAGAGTGCCCGCGCGGGAGGGGGCTACACCTTC.

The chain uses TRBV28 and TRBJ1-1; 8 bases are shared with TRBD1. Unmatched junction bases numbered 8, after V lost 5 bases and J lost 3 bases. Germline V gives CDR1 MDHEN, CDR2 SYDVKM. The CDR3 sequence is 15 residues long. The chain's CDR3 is CASSPRTGFYTEAFF. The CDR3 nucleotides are TGTGCCAGCAGTCCCCGGACAGGGTTCTACACTGAAGCTTTCTTT.

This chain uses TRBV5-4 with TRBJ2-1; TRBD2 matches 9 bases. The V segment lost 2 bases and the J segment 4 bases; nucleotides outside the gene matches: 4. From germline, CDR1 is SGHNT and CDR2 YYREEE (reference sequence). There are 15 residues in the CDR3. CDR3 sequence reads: CASSFSLAGYNEQFF. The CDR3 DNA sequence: TGTGCCAGCAGCTTCAGCCTAGCGGGGTACAATGAGCAGTTCTTC.

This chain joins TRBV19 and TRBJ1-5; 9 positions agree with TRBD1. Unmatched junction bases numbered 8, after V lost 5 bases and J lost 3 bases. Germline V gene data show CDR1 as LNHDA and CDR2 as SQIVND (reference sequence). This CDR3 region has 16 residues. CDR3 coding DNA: TGTGCCAGTAGTGCGTGGACAGGGGCCCTCAATCAGCCCCAGCATTTT. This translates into CASSAWTGALNQPQHF.

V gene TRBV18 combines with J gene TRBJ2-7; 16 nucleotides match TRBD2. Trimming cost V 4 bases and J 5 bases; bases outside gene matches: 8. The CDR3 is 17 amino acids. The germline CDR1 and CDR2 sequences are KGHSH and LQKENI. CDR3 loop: CASSQGLAGGSRNEQYF. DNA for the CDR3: TGTGCCAGCTCACAGGGACTAGCGGGAGGGTCTCGGAACGAGCAGTACTTC.

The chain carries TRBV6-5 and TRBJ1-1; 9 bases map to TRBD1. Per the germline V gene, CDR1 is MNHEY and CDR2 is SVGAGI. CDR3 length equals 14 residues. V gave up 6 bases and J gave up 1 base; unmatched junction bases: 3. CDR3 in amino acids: CASSGDRANTEAFF. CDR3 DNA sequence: TGTGCCAGCAGCGGGGACAGGGCGAACACTGAAGCTTTCTTT.

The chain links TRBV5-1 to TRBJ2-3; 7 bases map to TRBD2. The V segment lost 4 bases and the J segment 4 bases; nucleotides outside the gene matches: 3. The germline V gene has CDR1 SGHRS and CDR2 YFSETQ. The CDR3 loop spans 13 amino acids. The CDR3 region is CASSRLAADTQYF. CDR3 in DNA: TGCGCCAGCAGCCGTCTAGCGGCAGATACGCAGTATTTT. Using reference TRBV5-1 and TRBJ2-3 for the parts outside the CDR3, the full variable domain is KAGVTQTPRYLIKTRGQQVTLSCSPISGHRSVSWYQQTPGQGLQFLFEYFSETQRNKGNFPGRFSGRQFSNSRSEMNVSTLELGDSALYLCASSRLAADTQYFGPGTRLTVL.

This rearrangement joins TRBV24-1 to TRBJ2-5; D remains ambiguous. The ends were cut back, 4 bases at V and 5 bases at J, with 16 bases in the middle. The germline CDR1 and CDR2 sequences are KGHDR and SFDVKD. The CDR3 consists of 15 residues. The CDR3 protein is CATSETDGPRETQYF. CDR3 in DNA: TGTGCCACCAGTGAAACCGACGGTCCGAGGGAGACCCAGTACTTC.